These 15 T cell receptor beta chains were all obtained from the same sample, sequenced in a study of Ad26.COV2.S vaccination and SARS-CoV-2 variants. Indicated treatment: some 19 received Ad26.COV2.S at low or high dose, single or two shots; 5 received placebo; per-sample allocation not given. Repertoires come from day 63 after the first vaccine or placebo injection. Data came from immunoSEQ multiplex PCR; TCRdb stores just in-frame clones and leaves some out. In the table there are about 370,000 clones, roughly 90% of which are singletons. The sequencing used peripheral blood, collected in a trial of Ad26.COV2.S vaccine versus placebo. The receptor source for this set is a person aged 18-60 years who received the Ad26.COV2.S COVID-19 vaccine or a placebo.

V gene TRBV11-3 combines with J gene TRBJ1-1; D might be TRBD1 (5 bases). The germline V gene encodes CDR1 SGHNT and CDR2 YENEEA. V lost 4 bases to trimming and J lost 6 bases, with 18 bases between them. CDR3 size: 15 residues. The CDR3 DNA reads as TGTGCCAGCAGCTCAAGGTGGACATCGTCCCCTGAAGCTTTCTTT. Its translation: CASSSRWTSSPEAFF. Using reference TRBV11-3 and TRBJ1-1 for the parts outside the CDR3, the full variable domain is EAGVVQSPRYKIIEKKQPVAFWCNPISGHNTLYWYLQNLGQGPELLIRYENEEAVDDSQLPKDRFSAERLKGVDSTLKIQPAELGDSAVYLCASSSRWTSSPEAFFGQGTRLTVV.

This chain uses TRBV15 with TRBJ1-3; D unclear. This CDR3 comprises 15 residues. V lost 4 bases to trimming and J lost 0 bases, with 10 bases between them. Germline CDR1 is LNHNV and CDR2 is YYDKDF (reference sequence). The CDR3 region is CATSTRVNSGNTIYF. The CDR3 DNA sequence: TGTGCCACCAGCACCCGGGTGAACTCTGGAAACACCATATATTTT.

CDR3: CASNLALGVSNQPQHF. The CDR3 region has the DNA TGTGCCAGTAACCTCGCGCTCGGGGTTAGCAATCAGCCCCAGCATTTT. The V gene is TRBV19, the J gene TRBJ1-5; no clear D gene. Germline V CDR1 and CDR2: LNHDA, SQIVND (reference sequence). The V end lost 7 bases, the J end lost 0 bases, and 16 bases lay between the germline ends. The CDR3 is made up of 16 amino acids.

The gene calls are TRBV30 and TRBJ1-5, with no clear D. Germline V gene data show CDR1 as GTSNPN and CDR2 as SVGIG (reference sequence). The CDR3 consists of 17 residues. V was trimmed by 2 bases and J by 1 base, leaving 18 bases between them. CDR3 loop: CAWSPEEGRTSNQPQHF. CDR3 in DNA: TGTGCCTGGAGTCCAGAGGAAGGGCGGACGAGCAATCAGCCCCAGCATTTT.

V gene TRBV10-3 combines with J gene TRBJ2-3; TRBD2 might be the D (6 bases). The CDR3 totals 17 residues. Trimming pared 3 bases from V and 0 bases from J, leaving 16 bases between. The germline V gene encodes CDR1 ENHRY and CDR2 SYGVKD. The chain's CDR3 is CAISEMWVGGSTDTQYF. CDR3 nucleotide sequence: TGTGCCATCAGTGAAATGTGGGTGGGAGGTAGCACAGATACGCAGTATTTT.

The chain carries TRBV7-2 and TRBJ1-3; TRBD1 is a possible D gene (5 bases). Per the germline V gene, CDR1 is SGHTA and CDR2 is FQGNSA. The CDR3 is made up of 17 amino acids. Trimming cost V 1 base and J 0 bases, with 13 bases left between them. The CDR3 region has the DNA TGTGCCAGCAGCTTAGTCTCAGGGACGAGCTCTGGAAACACCATATATTTT. Translated, it gives CASSLVSGTSSGNTIYF.

About this clone itself: The same CDR3 can be traced to other DNA sequences in this sample. The gene calls are TRBV6-4 and TRBJ2-3; 8 positions agree with TRBD2. Germline-derived CDR1 and CDR2 are MRHNA and SNTAGT. Trimming cost V 0 bases and J 6 bases; bases outside gene matches: 5. This CDR3 is built from 15 residues. The CDR3 DNA follows: TGTGCCAGCAGTGACTCGACGGGAGGGCCGGATACGCAGTATTTT. This gives the protein CASSDSTGGPDTQYF.

The genes are TRBV5-4 and TRBJ2-3; TRBD2 agrees at 8 bases. Germline values: CDR1 SGHNT, CDR2 YYREEE (reference sequence). V was clipped by 0 bases and J by 0 bases; unmatched bases: 12. The CDR3 length is 19 residues. The CDR3 DNA follows: TGTGCCAGCAGCTTGGAAAACGGGAGGGCCAGCTCTAGCACAGATACGCAGTATTTT. Its protein product is CASSLENGRASSSTDTQYF. Variable domain in full (rest from reference TRBV5-4 and TRBJ2-3): ETGVTQSPTHLIKTRGQQVTLRCSSQSGHNTVSWYQQALGQGPQFIFQYYREEENGRGNFPPRFSGLQFPNYSSELNVNALELDDSALYLCASSLENGRASSSTDTQYFGPGTRLTVL.

This clone was detected once. V usage is TRBV30 and J usage is TRBJ2-7; 7 nucleotides line up with TRBD1. Germline CDR1 and CDR2: GTSNPN and SVGIG (reference sequence). This CDR3 region has 12 residues. With V trimmed by 7 bases and J by 5 bases, 8 bases remained unmatched. CDR3 amino acids: CALKGQAHEQYF. CDR3 in DNA: TGTGCCTTGAAAGGACAGGCCCACGAGCAGTACTTC.

The chain couples TRBV9 to TRBJ2-3; TRBD2 is a possible D gene (5 bases). The CDR3 extends over 14 amino acids. In germline, CDR1 is SGDLS, CDR2 YYNGEE. The V gene lost 4 bases and the J gene lost 0 bases, with 9 bases spanning the gap. CDR3 in DNA: TGTGCCAGCAGCCCCGGGGATAGCACAGATACGCAGTATTTT. Translated: CASSPGDSTDTQYF.

Worth noting for this clone: This CDR3 is also generated by other DNA sequences in the sample. The CDR3 nucleotides read TGTGCCAGCAGCGCCGGGAGCTCCTACAATGAGCAGTTCTTC. Translated, it gives CASSAGSSYNEQFF. The chain couples TRBV9 to TRBJ2-1, with a possible D match to TRBD2 (6 bases). The CDR3 contains 14 residues. The germline V and J ends were trimmed by 3 bases and 0 bases, with 7 bases remaining between them. The germline gives CDR1 SGDLS, CDR2 YYNGEE. Filled out from reference TRBV9 and TRBJ2-1, the complete variable domain reads DSGVTQTPKHLITATGQRVTLRCSPRSGDLSVYWYQQSLDQGLQFLIQYYNGEERAKGNILERFSAQQFPDLHSELNLSSLELGDSALYFCASSAGSSYNEQFFGPGTRLTVL.

CDR3 region: CASSPNRGLYNEQFF. CDR3 nucleotides: TGTGCCAGCAGCCCGAACAGGGGGCTCTACAATGAGCAGTTCTTC. V is TRBV28 and J is TRBJ2-1, with TRBD1 matching over 9 bases. Trimming took 6 bases from V and 3 from J; bases not matched to a gene: 6. The germline V gene encodes CDR1 MDHEN and CDR2 SYDVKM. The CDR3 is 15 residues long. The full variable domain, completed using reference TRBV28 and TRBJ2-1, is DVKVTQSSRYLVKRTGEKVFLECVQDMDHENMFWYRQDPGLGLRLIYFSYDVKMKEKGDIPEGYSVSREKKERFSLILESASTNQTSMYLCASSPNRGLYNEQFFGPGTRLTVL.

The J gene is TRBJ2-7, the V gene TRBV3-1 (or the pseudogene TRBV3-2), with TRBD1 identical over 7 bases. Trimming took 1 base from V and 1 from J; bases not matched to a gene: 1. The V gene's germline CDR1 is LGHDT and CDR2 YNNKEL (reference sequence). The CDR3 loop spans 14 amino acids. As DNA, the CDR3 is TGTGCCAGCAGCCAAGGGACAGGTTCCTACGAGCAGTACTTC. Translating it yields CASSQGTGSYEQYF.

This clone was observed a single time. The genes are TRBV2 and TRBJ2-7; D is possibly TRBD1 (6 bases). Germline CDR1 SNHLY, CDR2 FYNNEI. V gave up 5 bases and J gave up 3 bases, with 14 bases separating them. The CDR3 loop spans 14 amino acids. The CDR3 bases are TGTGCCAGCAGTTACAGGGAAGGACTCTACGAGCAGTACTTC. Its translation: CASSYREGLYEQYF.

This sequence joins TRBV28 and TRBJ2-1; 7 nucleotides agree with TRBD2. Germline V gives CDR1 MDHEN, CDR2 SYDVKM. The CDR3 is 15 residues long. V shed 5 bases, J shed 2 bases, and the junction held 6 bases outside the gene matches. The CDR3 DNA is TGTGCCAGCAGTCCGGGAGGCCTTACCTACAATGAGCAGTTCTTC. Its protein product is CASSPGGLTYNEQFF.